This TCR beta chain was sequenced in a study of identical twins. Germline V CDR1 and CDR2: LGHDT, YNNKEL (reference sequence). Between the trimmed V and J ends, which lost 1 base and 0 bases, there was a span of 10 bases. The CDR3 runs to 15 residues. This clonotype was seen more than once but under ten times. In TCRdb, the 5' RACE reads were re-called with MiXCR into one record per CDR3 protein. The sample includes 350,000 or so distinct CDR3 sequences, more than 9% seen only once; the top ten take approximately 7.9%. This sample also belongs to another study, concerning yellow fever vaccine responses in identical twins.

The sequenced sample consisted of CD8+ T cells sorted from blood. The clonotype originates from a woman aged 18 to 35 in good health. The gene calls are TRBV3-1 and TRBJ2-7; D is unresolved. The chain's CDR3 is CASSQAPGSSYEQYF. CDR3 nucleotides: TGTGCCAGCAGCCAAGCGCCGGGCTCCTCCTACGAGCAGTACTTC.